A single sample gave rise to the 8 T cell receptor beta chains below, sequenced in a study of regulatory T cells in long-lasting Graves disease. Investigators prepared the TCR beta libraries by applying iRepertoire HTBI primers and Arm-PCR of CDR3 regions. TCRdb called the multiplex PCR reads again in MiXCR, with one record for every CDR3 protein. The data contain around 400,000 distinct CDR3 sequences, 15% to 19% of them seen just once; the ten biggest clones take up about 24%. Time point specified: newly diagnosed GD, antithyroid drugs for less than 3 months. There was RNA extracted from PBMCs, and the TCR library was made from it. Sequencing used peripheral blood mononuclear cells (PBMCs), obtained at new diagnosis, from a patient treated with antithyroid drugs. The receptors stem from a female donor with Graves disease.

This clonotype was picked up many times. The J gene is TRBJ1-2, the V gene TRBV11-2; D gene unclear. CDR1 is SGHAT and CDR2 is FQNNGV in the germline V gene. Trimming took off 1 base at V and 4 bases at J, with 13 bases between the two ends. This CDR3 spans 15 amino acids. The CDR3 is CASSLGFRRAYGYTF. CDR3 sequence (DNA): TGTGCCAGCAGCTTAGGATTTCGGAGGGCCTATGGCTACACCTTC.

Ten or more counts support this clonotype. V usage is TRBV5-1 and J usage is TRBJ1-1; D gene uncertain. The CDR3 runs 14 residues. Trimming shortened V by 6 bases and J by 1 base, and 13 bases separated the two germline ends. CDR1 SGHRS and CDR2 YFSETQ come from the germline V gene. CDR3 coding DNA: TGCGCCAGCAATGAGTGGTGGGGGAACACTGAAGCTTTCTTT. Protein: CASNEWWGNTEAFF.

As regards this clonotype: This is likely an artifact of a read error, given a far larger clone one base away. This chain connects TRBV7-8 to TRBJ1-2; no reliable D call. V lost 8 bases, J lost 8 bases, and 18 bases lay in between. CDR3 size: 13 residues. Germline CDR1 and CDR2: SGHVS and FQNEAQ. The CDR3 nucleotides read TGTGCCAGCGGCCTCACTGCGGGGAGAGGCTACACCTTC. Translation: CASGLTAGRGYTF.

The chain carries TRBV29-1 and TRBJ2-7; no firm D call. Germline CDR1 and CDR2: SQVTM and ANQGSEA. The CDR3 contains 13 residues. V shed 6 bases and J shed 0 bases, with 12 bases lying between them. CDR3 nucleotide sequence: TGCAGCGTCCTGTGGCAGTCCTCCTACGAGCAGTACTTC. Translated: CSVLWQSSYEQYF.

The chain carries TRBV19 and TRBJ1-1; TRBD1 is a possible D gene (6 bases). This CDR3 is 16 amino acids long. V was clipped by 4 bases and J by 3 bases, with 18 bases between them. Germline V gives CDR1 LNHDA, CDR2 SQIVND (reference sequence). The CDR3 reads CASSTIYGGADTEAFF. The CDR3 nucleotides are TGTGCCAGTAGTACGATCTACGGGGGGGCGGACACTGAAGCTTTCTTT.

This clonotype was recorded at least ten times. The chain joins TRBV28 to TRBJ2-1; TRBD2 agrees at 15 bases. Germline V gene lookup returns CDR1 MDHEN and CDR2 SYDVKM. Trimming removed 6 bases from V and 3 bases from J; junction bases left unmatched: 6. This CDR3 has 17 amino acids. As DNA, the CDR3 is TGTGCCAGCAGACGGACTAGCGGGAGGGCCCGCTACAATGAGCAGTTCTTC. Protein product: CASRRTSGRARYNEQFF.

This clonotype was found many times. J is TRBJ2-4 and V is TRBV7-2, with 8 nucleotides matching TRBD2. Per germline, CDR1 SGHTA and CDR2 FQGNSA. The CDR3 consists of 16 residues. V lost 5 bases, J lost 8 bases, and 14 bases stayed unmatched. The CDR3 reads CASSPGGAGAADIQYF. CDR3 bases: TGTGCCAGCAGCCCGGGGGGAGCGGGAGCGGCGGACATTCAGTACTTC.

This clonotype was found many times. This sequence joins TRBV7-3 and TRBJ2-6; TRBD2 might be the D (5 bases). This CDR3 contains 15 residues. Trimming pared 3 bases from V and 1 base from J, leaving 7 bases between. Germline values: CDR1 SGHTA, CDR2 FQGTGA. CDR3 bases: TGTGCCAGCAGCTTCGGAGGTTCTGGGGCCAACGTCCTGACTTTC. Its translation: CASSFGGSGANVLTF. The full variable domain, its missing parts supplied by reference TRBV7-3 and TRBJ2-6, is GAGVSQTPSNKVTEKGKYVELRCDPISGHTALYWYRQSLGQGPEFLIYFQGTGAADDSGLPNDRFFAVRPEGSVSTLKIQRTERGDSAVYLCASSFGGSGANVLTFGAGSRLTVL.